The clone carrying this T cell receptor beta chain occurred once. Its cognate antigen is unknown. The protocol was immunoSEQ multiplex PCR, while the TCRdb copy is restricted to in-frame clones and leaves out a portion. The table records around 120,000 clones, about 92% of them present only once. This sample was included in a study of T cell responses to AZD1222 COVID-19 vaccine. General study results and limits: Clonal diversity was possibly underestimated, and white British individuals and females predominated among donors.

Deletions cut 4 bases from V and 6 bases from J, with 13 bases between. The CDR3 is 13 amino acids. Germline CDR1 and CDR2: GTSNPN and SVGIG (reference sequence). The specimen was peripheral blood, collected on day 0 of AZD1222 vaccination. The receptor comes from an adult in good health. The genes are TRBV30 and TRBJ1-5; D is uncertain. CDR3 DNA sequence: TGTGCCTGGATGTTGAAAGGGAGTCAGCCCCAGCATTTT. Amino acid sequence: CAWMLKGSQPQHF. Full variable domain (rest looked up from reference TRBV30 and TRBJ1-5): SQTIHQWPATLVQPVGSPLSLECTVEGTSNPNLYWYRQAAGRGLQLLFYSVGIGQISSEVPQNLSASRPQDRQFILSSKKLLLSDSGFYLCAWMLKGSQPQHFGDGTRLSIL.